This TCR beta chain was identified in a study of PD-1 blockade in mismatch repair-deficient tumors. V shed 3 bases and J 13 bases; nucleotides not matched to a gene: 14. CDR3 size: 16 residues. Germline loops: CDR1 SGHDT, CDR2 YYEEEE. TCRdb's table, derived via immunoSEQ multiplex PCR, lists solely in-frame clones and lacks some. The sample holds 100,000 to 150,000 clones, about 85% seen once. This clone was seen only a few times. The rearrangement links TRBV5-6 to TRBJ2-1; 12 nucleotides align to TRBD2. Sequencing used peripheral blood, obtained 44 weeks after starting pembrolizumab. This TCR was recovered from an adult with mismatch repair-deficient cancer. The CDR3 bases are TGTGCCAGCAGCTCGAGACTAGCGGGAGCGGTAGAAGGACAGTTCTTC. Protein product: CASSSRLAGAVEGQFF.